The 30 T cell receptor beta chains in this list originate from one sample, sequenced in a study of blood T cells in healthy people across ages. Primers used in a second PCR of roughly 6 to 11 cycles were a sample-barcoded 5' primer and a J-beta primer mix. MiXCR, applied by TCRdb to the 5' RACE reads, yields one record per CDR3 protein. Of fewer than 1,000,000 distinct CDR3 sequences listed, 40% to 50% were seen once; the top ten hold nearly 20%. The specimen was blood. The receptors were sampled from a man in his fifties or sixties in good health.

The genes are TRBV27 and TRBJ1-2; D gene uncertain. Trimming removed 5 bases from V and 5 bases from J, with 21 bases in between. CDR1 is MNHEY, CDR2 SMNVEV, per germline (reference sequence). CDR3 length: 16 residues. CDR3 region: CASSRVGSRYGYGYTF. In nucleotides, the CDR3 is TGTGCCAGCAGTAGGGTGGGGTCCCGCTATGGTTATGGCTACACCTTC.

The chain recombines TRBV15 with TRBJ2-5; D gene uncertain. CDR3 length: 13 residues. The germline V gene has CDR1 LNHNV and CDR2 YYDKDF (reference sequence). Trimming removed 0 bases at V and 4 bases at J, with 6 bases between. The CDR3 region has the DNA TGTGCCACCAGCAGAGACCCGGGAGAGACCCAGTACTTC. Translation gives CATSRDPGETQYF.

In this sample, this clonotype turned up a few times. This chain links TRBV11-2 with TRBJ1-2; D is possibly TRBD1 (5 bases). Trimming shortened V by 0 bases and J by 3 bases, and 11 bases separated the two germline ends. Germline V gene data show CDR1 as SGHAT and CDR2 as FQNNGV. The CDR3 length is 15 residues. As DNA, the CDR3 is TGTGCCAGCAGCTTAGAATCGGACACTTACTATGGCTACACCTTC. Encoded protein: CASSLESDTYYGYTF. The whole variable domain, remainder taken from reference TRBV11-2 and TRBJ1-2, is EAGVAQSPRYKIIEKRQSVAFWCNPISGHATLYWYQQILGQGPKLLIQFQNNGVVDDSQLPKDRFSAERLKGVDSTLKIQPAKLEDSAVYLCASSLESDTYYGYTFGSGTRLTVV.

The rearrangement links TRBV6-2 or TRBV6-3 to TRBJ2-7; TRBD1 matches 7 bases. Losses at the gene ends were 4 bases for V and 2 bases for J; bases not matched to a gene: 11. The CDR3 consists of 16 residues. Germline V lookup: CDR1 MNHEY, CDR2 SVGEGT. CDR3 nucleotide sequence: TGTGCCAGCAGTTCTCTGCAGGGGGATCTCCCCTACGAGCAGTACTTC. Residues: CASSSLQGDLPYEQYF.

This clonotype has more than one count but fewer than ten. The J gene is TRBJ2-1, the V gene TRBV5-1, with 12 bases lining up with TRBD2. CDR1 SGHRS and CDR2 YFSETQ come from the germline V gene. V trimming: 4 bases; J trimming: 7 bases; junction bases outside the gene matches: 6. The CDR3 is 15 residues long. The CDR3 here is CASSPTGTSGNEQFF. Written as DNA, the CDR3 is TGCGCCAGCAGCCCGACCGGGACTAGCGGGAATGAGCAGTTCTTC.

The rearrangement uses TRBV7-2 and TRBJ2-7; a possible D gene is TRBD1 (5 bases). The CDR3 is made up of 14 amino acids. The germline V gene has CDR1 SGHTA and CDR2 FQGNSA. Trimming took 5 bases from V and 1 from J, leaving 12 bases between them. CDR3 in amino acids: CASSDGHKSYEQYF. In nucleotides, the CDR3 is TGTGCCAGCAGCGACGGACACAAGTCCTACGAGCAGTACTTC.

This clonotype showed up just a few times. CDR3 region: CSAEAGVGVETQYF. The CDR3 nucleotides are TGCAGTGCGGAAGCGGGGGTTGGGGTAGAGACCCAGTACTTC. This chain links TRBV20-1 with TRBJ2-5; 8 positions agree with TRBD2. The CDR3 has 14 amino acids. Germline loops: CDR1 DFQATT, CDR2 SNEGSKA (reference sequence). Trimming removed 6 bases from V and 4 bases from J; junction bases left unmatched: 10.

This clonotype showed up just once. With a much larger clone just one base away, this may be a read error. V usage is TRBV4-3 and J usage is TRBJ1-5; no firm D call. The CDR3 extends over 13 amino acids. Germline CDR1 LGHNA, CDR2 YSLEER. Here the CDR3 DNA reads TGCGCCGGCAGCCAAGATTTGGATCAGCCCCAGCATTTT. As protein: CAGSQDLDQPQHF.

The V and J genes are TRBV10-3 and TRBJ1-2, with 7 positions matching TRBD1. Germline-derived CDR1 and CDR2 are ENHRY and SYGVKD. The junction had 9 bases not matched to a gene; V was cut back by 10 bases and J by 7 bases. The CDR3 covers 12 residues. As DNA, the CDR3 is TGTGCCAACCGGGGTGAGGGGGCTGGCTACACCTTC. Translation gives CANRGEGAGYTF.

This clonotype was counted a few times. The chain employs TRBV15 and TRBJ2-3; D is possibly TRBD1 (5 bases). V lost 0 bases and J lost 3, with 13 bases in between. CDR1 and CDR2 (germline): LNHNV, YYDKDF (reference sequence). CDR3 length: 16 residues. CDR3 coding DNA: TGTGCCACCAGCAGAGAACAGGCCCTTTGGACAGATACGCAGTATTTT. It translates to CATSREQALWTDTQYF.

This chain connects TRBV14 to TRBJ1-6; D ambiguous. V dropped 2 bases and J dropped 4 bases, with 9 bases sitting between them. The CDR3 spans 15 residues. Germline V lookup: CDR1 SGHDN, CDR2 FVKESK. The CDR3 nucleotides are TGTGCCAGCAGCCAACATCTATCTTATAATTCACCCCTCCACTTT. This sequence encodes CASSQHLSYNSPLHF.

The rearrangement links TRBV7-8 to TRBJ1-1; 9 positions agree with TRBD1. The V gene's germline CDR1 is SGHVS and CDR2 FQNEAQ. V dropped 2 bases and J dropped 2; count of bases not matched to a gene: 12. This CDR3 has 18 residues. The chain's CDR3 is CASSLKLQGAEGNTEAFF. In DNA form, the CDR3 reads TGTGCCAGCAGCTTAAAGCTACAGGGGGCAGAAGGTAACACTGAAGCTTTCTTT.

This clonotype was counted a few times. In DNA, the CDR3 is TGTGCCAGCAGCTACCTCCTCCGGGGCCGGAGGGCAACTAATGAAAAACTGTTTTTT. Protein: CASSYLLRGRRATNEKLFF. The chain links TRBV7-9 to TRBJ1-4; perhaps TRBD1 as D (5 bases). CDR1 is SEHNR, CDR2 FQNEAQ, per germline (reference sequence). Between the trimmed V and J ends, which lost 4 bases and 0 bases, there was a span of 21 bases. This CDR3 spans 19 amino acids.

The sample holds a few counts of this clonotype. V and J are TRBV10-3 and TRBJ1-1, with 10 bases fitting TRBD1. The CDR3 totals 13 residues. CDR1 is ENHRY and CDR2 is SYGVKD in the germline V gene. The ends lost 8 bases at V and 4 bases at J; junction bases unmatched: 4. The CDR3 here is CAILRDRGTEAFF. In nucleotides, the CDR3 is TGTGCCATCCTTAGGGACAGGGGCACTGAAGCTTTCTTT.

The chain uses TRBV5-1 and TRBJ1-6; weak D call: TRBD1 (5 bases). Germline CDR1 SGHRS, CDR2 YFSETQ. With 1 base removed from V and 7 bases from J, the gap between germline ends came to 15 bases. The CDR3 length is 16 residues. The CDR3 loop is CASSLSGSGNNSPLHF. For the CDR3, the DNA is TGCGCCAGCAGCTTGTCAGGGAGTGGGAACAATTCACCCCTCCACTTT.

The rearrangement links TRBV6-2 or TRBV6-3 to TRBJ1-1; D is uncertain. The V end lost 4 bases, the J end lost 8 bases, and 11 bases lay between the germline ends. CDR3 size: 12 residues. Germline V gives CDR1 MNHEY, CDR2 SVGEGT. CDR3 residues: CASSLVFGEAFF. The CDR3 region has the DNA TGTGCCAGCAGTTTAGTGTTCGGAGAAGCTTTCTTT.

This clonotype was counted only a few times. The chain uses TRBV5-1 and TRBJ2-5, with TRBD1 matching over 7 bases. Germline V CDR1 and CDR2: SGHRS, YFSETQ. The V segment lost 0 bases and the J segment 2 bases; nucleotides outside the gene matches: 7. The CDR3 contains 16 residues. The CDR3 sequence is CASSLVPGQRQETQYF. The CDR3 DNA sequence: TGCGCCAGCAGCTTGGTTCCGGGACAGAGACAAGAGACCCAGTACTTC.

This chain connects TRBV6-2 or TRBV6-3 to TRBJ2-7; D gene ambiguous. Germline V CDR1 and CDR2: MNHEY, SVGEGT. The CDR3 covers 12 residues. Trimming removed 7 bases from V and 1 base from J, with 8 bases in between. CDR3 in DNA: TGTGCCAGCACCACAACTTCCTACGAGCAGTACTTC. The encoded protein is CASTTTSYEQYF.

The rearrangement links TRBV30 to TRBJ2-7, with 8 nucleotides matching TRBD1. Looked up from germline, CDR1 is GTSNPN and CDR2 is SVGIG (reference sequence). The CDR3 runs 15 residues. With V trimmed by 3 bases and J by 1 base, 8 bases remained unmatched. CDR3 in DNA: TGTGCCTGGAGGAGCGGACAGGGTACTTCCTACGAGCAGTACTTC. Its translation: CAWRSGQGTSYEQYF.

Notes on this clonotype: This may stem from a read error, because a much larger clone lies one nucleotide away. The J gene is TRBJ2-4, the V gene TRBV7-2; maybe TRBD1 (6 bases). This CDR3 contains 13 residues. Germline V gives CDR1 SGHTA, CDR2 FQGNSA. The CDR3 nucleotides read TGTGCCCGCAGCTTAGGGACAAGGGACATTCAGTACTTC. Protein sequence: CARSLGTRDIQYF.

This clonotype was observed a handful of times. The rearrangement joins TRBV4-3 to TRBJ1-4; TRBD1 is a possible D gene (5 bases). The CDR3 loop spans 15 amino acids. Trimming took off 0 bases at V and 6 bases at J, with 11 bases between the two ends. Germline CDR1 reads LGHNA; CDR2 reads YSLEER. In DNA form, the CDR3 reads TGCGCCAGCAGCCAAGATCGGGCAGGGTATGAAAAACTGTTTTTT. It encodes CASSQDRAGYEKLFF.

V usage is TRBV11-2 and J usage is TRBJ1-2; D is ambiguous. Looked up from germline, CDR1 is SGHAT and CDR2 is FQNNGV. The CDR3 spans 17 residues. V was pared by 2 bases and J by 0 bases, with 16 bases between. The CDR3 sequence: CASSLLPKPISNYGYTF. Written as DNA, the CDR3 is TGTGCCAGCAGCTTACTACCTAAACCCATTTCTAACTATGGCTACACCTTC.

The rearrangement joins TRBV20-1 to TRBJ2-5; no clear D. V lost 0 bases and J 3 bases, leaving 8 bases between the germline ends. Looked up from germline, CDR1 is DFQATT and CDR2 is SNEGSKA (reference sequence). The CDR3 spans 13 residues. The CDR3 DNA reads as TGCAGTGCTAGAGACCCCTGGGAAGAGACCCAGTACTTC. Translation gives CSARDPWEETQYF.

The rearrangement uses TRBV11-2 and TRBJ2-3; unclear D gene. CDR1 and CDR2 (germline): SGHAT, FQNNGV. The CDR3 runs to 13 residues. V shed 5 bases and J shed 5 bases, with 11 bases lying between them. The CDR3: CASSTSPGDTQYF. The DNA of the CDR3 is TGTGCCAGCAGCACCAGCCCCGGAGATACGCAGTATTTT.

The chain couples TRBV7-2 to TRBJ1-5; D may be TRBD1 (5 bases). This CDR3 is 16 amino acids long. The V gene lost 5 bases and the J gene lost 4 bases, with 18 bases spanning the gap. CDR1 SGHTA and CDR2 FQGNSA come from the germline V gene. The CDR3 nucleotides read TGTGCCAGCAGCCCCGGGGGAACGCCGACGAATCAGCCCCAGCATTTT. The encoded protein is CASSPGGTPTNQPQHF.

CDR3 nucleotides: TGTGCCAGCTCCCATGACAGGGCAAGCACTGAAGCTTTCTTT. Translating gives CASSHDRASTEAFF. This rearrangement joins TRBV18 to TRBJ1-1; 7 bases agree with TRBD1. Looked up from germline, CDR1 is KGHSH and CDR2 is LQKENI. CDR3 size: 14 residues. Trimming cost V 6 bases and J 4 bases; bases outside gene matches: 8. Variable domain in full (rest from reference TRBV18 and TRBJ1-1): NAGVMQNPRHLVRRRGQEARLRCSPMKGHSHVYWYRQLPEEGLKFMVYLQKENIIDESGMPKERFSAEFPKEGPSILRIQQVVRGDSAAYFCASSHDRASTEAFFGQGTRLTVV.

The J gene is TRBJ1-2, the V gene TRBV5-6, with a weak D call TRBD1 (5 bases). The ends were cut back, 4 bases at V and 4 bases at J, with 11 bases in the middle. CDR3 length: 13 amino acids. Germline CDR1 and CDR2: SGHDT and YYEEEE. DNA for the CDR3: TGTGCCAGCAGCGATGACAGACTCTATGGCTACACCTTC. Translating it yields CASSDDRLYGYTF.

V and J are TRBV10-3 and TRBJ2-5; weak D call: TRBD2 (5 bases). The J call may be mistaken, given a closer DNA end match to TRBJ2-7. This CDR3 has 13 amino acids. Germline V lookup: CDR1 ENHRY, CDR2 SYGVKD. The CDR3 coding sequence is TGTGCCATCAATGAAAACTCGGGGAGCGAGCAGTACTTC. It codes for CAINENSGSEQYF.

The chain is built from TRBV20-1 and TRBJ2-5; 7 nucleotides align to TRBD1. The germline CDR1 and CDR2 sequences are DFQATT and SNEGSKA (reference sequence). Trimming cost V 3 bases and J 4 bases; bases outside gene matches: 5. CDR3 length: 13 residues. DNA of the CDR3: TGCAGTGCTAGGTTGACAGGGCGAGAGACCCAGTACTTC. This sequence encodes CSARLTGRETQYF.

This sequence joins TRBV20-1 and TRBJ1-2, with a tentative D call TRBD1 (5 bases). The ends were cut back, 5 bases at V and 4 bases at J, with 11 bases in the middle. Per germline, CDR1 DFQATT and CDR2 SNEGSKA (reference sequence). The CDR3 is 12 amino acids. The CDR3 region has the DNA TGCAGTGCTGAACCAGGGTTCTATGGCTACACCTTC. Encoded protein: CSAEPGFYGYTF.